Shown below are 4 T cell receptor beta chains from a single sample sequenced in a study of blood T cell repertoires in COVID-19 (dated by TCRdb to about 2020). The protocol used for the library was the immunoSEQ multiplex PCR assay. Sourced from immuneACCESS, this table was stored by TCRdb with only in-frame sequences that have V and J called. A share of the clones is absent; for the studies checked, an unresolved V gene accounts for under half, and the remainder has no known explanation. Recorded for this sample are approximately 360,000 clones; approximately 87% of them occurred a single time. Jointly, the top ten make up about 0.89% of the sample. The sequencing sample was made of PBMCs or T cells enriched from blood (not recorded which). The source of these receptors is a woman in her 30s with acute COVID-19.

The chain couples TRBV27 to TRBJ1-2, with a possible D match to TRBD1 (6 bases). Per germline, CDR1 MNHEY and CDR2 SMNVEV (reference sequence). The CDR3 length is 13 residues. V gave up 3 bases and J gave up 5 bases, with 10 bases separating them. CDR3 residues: CASSFSRGYGYTF. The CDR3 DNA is TGTGCCAGCAGTTTTTCCAGGGGTTATGGCTACACCTTC.

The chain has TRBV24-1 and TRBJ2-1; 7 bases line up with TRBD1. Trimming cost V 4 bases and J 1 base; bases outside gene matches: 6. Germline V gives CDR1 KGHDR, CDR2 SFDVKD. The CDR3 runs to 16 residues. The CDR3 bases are TGTGCCACCAGTGACAGAGGGACAGTATCCTACAATGAGCAGTTCTTC. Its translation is CATSDRGTVSYNEQFF.

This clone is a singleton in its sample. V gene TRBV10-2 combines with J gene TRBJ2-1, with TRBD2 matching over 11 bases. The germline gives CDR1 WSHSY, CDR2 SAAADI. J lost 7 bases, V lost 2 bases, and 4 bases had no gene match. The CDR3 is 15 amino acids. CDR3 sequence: CASSEGSGGVNEQFF. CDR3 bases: TGCGCCAGCAGTGAGGGTAGCGGGGGGGTAAATGAGCAGTTCTTC.

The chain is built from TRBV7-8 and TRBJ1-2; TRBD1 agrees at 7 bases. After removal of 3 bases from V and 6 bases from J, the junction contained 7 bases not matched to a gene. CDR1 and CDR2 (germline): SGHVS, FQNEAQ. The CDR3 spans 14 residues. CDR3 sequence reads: CASSFRQGLHGYTF. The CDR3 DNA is TGTGCCAGCAGCTTTAGACAGGGATTACATGGCTACACCTTC.